Following are 12 T cell receptor beta chains from one sample sequenced in a study of blood T cells in healthy people across ages. A second PCR of about 7 to 12 cycles used a sample-barcoded 5' primer and a J-beta primer mix. Using its own MiXCR run on the 5' RACE reads, TCRdb lists one record per CDR3 protein. Among hundreds of thousands of distinct CDR3 sequences, roughly 50% were seen once, and the ten largest hold 10% to 15%. The specimen sequenced was blood. The receptors derive from a man aged 25 to 40 in good health.

This sequence joins TRBV29-1 and TRBJ2-1; perhaps D is TRBD1 or TRBD2 (5 bases each). Trimming cost V 5 bases and J 4 bases, with 15 bases left between them. CDR1 SQVTM and CDR2 ANQGSEA come from the germline V gene. The CDR3 spans 14 residues. The CDR3 reads CSVSEGRIYNEQFF. CDR3 in DNA: TGCAGCGTTAGTGAGGGACGGATTTACAATGAGCAGTTCTTC.

This clonotype was detected a few times. The chain links TRBV21-1 to TRBJ2-5; TRBD2, as called in the table, went unchecked against the DNA. TRBV21-1 counts as a pseudogene. This CDR3 is built from 17 residues. The CDR3 spells CASSKASQRGYQETQYF. The CDR3 DNA reads as TGTGCCAGCAGCAAAGCTTCCCAGCGGGGATACCAAGAGACCCAGTACTTC.

V gene TRBV7-9 combines with J gene TRBJ2-5; D perhaps matches TRBD2 (5 bases). The last part of the DNA fits TRBJ2-7 better; the J call may be wrong. CDR1 is SEHNR, CDR2 FQNEAQ, per germline (reference sequence). This CDR3 has 13 amino acids. CDR3 protein: CASNREGPYEQYF. The CDR3 coding sequence is TGTGCCAGCAATCGGGAAGGCCCCTACGAGCAGTACTTC.

The chain carries TRBV4-3 and TRBJ2-1; D remains unclear. The closer fit of TRBJ2-7 to the DNA end suggests the J call may be wrong. There are 13 residues in the CDR3. CDR1 is LGHNA and CDR2 is YSLEER in the germline V gene. The CDR3 region is CASSQDLYNEQYF. The DNA of the CDR3 is TGCGCCAGCAGCCAAGATCTCTACAATGAGCAGTACTTC.

V is TRBV18 and J is TRBJ2-3; 11 positions agree with TRBD2. Looked up from germline, CDR1 is KGHSH and CDR2 is LQKENI. The CDR3 is 15 residues long. After removal of 3 bases from V and 2 bases from J, the junction contained 1 base not matched to a gene. CDR3 sequence: CASSPTSGTTDTQYF. The CDR3 DNA is TGTGCCAGCTCACCGACTAGCGGGACCACAGATACGCAGTATTTT.

This clonotype was counted only a few times. The rearrangement uses TRBV6-6 and TRBJ1-1; weak D call: TRBD1 (5 bases). V lost 0 bases to trimming and J lost 6 bases, with 8 bases between them. The CDR3 is 13 amino acids. Germline CDR1 and CDR2: MNHNY and SVGAGI (reference sequence). CDR3 region: CASSYSGAPEAFF. The DNA of the CDR3 is TGTGCCAGCAGTTACTCAGGGGCCCCTGAAGCTTTCTTT.

The chain links TRBV7-2 to TRBJ2-3; D may be TRBD2 (7 bases). CDR1 and CDR2 from the germline V gene are SGHTA and FQGNSA. The CDR3 spans 16 residues. Trimming left V 5 bases short and J 3 bases short, with 18 bases between. The CDR3: CASSPNWGGPTDTQYF. The CDR3 coding sequence is TGTGCCAGCAGCCCCAATTGGGGGGGGCCAACAGATACGCAGTATTTT.

This clonotype was observed a few times. The rearrangement links TRBV5-1 to TRBJ2-3; maybe TRBD1 (6 bases). V lost 0 bases to trimming and J lost 5 bases, with 13 bases between them. CDR1 is SGHRS, CDR2 YFSETQ, per germline. The CDR3 is made up of 15 amino acids. The CDR3 spells CASSLEQGVIDTQYF. The DNA of the CDR3 is TGCGCCAGCAGCTTGGAACAGGGTGTGATAGATACGCAGTATTTT.

There are a few counts of this clonotype. The rearrangement links TRBV4-1 to TRBJ1-2; D uncertain. The V end lost 1 base, the J end lost 4 bases, and 10 bases lay between the germline ends. This CDR3 has 14 amino acids. Germline CDR1 and CDR2: MGHRA and YSYEKL. The CDR3 DNA is TGCGCCAGCAGCCAAGTGGGCGGACCCTATGGCTACACCTTC. This encodes CASSQVGGPYGYTF.

The V gene is TRBV27, the J gene TRBJ2-5; tentatively, D is TRBD2 (6 bases). The J call may be wrong; the DNA end is better matched by TRBJ2-7. Germline loops: CDR1 MNHEY, CDR2 SMNVEV (reference sequence). This CDR3 contains 14 residues. Here the CDR3 reads CASSLGEDSYEQYF. The CDR3 bases are TGTGCCAGCAGTTTAGGGGAGGACTCCTACGAGCAGTACTTC.

This clonotype appeared a few times. The chain is built from TRBV20-1 and TRBJ1-1; possible D gene TRBD1, 6 bases. Trimming pared 4 bases from V and 3 bases from J, leaving 12 bases between. CDR1 DFQATT and CDR2 SNEGSKA come from the germline V gene (reference sequence). The CDR3 is made up of 13 amino acids. CDR3 coding DNA: TGCAGTGCTAATGAGGACAGTGACACTGAAGCTTTCTTT. Protein product: CSANEDSDTEAFF.

To note about this clonotype: A read error may produce the germline difference seen at one junction end. The V gene is TRBV7-7, the J gene TRBJ2-1; 10 bases are shared with TRBD1. CDR3 length: 14 amino acids. Germline V gene lookup returns CDR1 SSHAT and CDR2 FNYEAQ (reference sequence). For the CDR3, the DNA is TGTGCTAGCAGCAGGGACAGGGGCATAGGTGAGCAGTTCTTC. It encodes CASSRDRGIGEQFF.